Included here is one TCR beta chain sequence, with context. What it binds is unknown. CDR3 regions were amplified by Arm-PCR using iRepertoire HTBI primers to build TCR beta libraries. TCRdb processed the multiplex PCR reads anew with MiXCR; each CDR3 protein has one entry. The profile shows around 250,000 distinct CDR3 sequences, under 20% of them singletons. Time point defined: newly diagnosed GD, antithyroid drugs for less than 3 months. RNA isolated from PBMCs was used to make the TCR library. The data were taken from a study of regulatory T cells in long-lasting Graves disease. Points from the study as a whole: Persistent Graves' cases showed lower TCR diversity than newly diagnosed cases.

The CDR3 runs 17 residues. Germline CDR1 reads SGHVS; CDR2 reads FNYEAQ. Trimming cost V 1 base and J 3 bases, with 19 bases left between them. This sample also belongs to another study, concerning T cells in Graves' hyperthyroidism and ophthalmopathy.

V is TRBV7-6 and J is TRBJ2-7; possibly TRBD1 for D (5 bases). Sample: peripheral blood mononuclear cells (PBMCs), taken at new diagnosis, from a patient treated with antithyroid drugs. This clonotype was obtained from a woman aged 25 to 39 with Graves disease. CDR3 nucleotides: TGTGCCAGCAGCTTAGGTAGAGGCTTACAGGACCACTACGAGCAGTACTTC. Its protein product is CASSLGRGLQDHYEQYF.